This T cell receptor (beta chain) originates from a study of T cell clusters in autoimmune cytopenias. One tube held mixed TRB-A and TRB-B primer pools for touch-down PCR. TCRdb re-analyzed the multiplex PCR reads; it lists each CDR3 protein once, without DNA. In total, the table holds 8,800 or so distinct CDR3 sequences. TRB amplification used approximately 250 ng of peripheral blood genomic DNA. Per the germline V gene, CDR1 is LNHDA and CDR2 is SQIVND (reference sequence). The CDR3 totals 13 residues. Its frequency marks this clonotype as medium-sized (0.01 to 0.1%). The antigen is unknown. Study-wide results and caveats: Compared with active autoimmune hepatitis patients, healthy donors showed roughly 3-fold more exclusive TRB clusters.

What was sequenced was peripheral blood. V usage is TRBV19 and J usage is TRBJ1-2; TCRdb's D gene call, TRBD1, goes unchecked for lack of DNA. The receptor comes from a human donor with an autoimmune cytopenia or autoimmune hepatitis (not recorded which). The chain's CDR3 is CASSPGQGYGYTF.